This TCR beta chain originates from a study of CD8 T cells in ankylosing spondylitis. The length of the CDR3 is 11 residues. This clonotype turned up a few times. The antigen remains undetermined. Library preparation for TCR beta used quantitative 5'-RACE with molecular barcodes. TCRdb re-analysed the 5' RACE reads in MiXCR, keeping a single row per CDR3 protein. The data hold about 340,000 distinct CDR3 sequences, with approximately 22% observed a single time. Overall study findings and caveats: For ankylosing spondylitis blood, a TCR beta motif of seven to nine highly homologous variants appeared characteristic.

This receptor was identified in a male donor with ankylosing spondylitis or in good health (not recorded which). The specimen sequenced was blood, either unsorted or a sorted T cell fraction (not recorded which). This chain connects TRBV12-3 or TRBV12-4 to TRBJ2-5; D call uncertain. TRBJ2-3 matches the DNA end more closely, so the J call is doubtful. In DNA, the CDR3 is TGTGCCAGCAGTTTTTTAGGTACGCAGTATTTT. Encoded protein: CASSFLGTQYF.